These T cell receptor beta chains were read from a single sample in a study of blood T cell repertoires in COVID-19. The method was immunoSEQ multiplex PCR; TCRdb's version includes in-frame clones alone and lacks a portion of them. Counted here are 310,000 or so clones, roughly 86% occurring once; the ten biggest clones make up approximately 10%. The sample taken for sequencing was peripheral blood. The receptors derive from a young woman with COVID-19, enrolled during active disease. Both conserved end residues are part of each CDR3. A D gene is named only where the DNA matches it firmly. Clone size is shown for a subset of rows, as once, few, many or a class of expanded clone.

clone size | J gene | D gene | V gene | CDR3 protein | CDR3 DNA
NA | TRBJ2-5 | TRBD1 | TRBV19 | CASSHGVQGAFKETQYF | TGTGCCAGTAGTCATGGGGTACAGGGGGCTTTTAAAGAGACCCAGTACTTC
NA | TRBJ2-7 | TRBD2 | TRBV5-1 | CASSLALSSGRAGEQYF | TGCGCCAGCAGCTTGGCCTTGTCTAGCGGGAGGGCGGGCGAGCAGTACTTC
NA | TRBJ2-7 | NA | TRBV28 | CASSFQGYEQYF | TGTGCCAGCAGTTTTCAGGGTTACGAGCAGTACTTC
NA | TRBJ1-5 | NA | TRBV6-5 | CASSTGTQGNQPQHF | TGTGCCAGCAGTACGGGGACACAGGGAAATCAGCCCCAGCATTTT
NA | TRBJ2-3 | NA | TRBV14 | CASSQARGLGTDTQYF | TGTGCCAGCAGCCAAGCCCGAGGACTGGGCACAGATACGCAGTATTTT
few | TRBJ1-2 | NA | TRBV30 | CACRDIDGYTF | TGTGCCTGCCGGGACATCGACGGCTACACCTTC
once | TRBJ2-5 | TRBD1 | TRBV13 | CASSRKTGPIWETQYF | TGTGCCAGCAGCCGCAAGACAGGGCCCATTTGGGAGACCCAGTACTTC
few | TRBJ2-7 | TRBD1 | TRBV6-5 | CASSKGARYEQYF | TGTGCCAGCAGTAAGGGGGCAAGATACGAGCAGTACTTC
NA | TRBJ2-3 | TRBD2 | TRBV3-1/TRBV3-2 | CASSQDEWTSGISDTQYF | TGTGCCAGCAGCCAAGATGAGTGGACTAGCGGGATTTCAGATACGCAGTATTTT
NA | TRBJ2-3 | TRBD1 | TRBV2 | CASGNLGQGGDTQYF | TGTGCCAGCGGGAACCTGGGACAGGGGGGAGATACGCAGTATTTT
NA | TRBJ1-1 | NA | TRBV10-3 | CAISENPGVNTEAFF | TGTGCCATCAGTGAGAATCCCGGGGTGAACACTGAAGCTTTCTTT
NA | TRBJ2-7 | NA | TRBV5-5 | CASSLRQGAYEQYF | TGTGCCAGCAGCTTACGGCAGGGTGCCTACGAGCAGTACTTC
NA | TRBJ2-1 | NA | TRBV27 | CASRTGSSYNEQFF | TGTGCCAGCAGAACAGGCAGCTCCTACAATGAGCAGTTCTTC
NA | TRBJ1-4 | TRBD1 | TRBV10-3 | CAISEDRVNEKLFF | TGTGCCATCAGTGAGGACAGGGTAAATGAAAAACTGTTTTTT
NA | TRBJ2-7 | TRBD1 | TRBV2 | CASSETGGSYEQYF | TGTGCCAGCAGCGAGACAGGGGGGTCCTACGAGCAGTACTTC
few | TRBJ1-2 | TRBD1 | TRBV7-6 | CASSLDTTGRYGYTF | TGTGCCAGCAGCCTTGATACGACAGGGCGCTATGGCTACACCTTC
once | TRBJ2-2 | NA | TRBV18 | CASSPPEATGELFF | TGTGCCAGCTCACCACCCGAGGCCACCGGGGAGCTGTTTTTT
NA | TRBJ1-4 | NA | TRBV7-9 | CASSRDTVGEKLFF | TGTGCCAGCAGCCGGGACACTGTCGGAGAAAAACTGTTTTTT
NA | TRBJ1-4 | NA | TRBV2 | CASSSPGSNEKLFF | TGTGCCAGCAGTAGTCCGGGATCCAATGAAAAACTGTTTTTT
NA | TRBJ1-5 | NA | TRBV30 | CAWSSSGAQHF | TGTGCCTGGAGCTCCTCGGGGGCCCAGCATTTT
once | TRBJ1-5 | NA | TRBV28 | CASSVNRVDDNQPQHF | TGTGCCAGCAGTGTAAACAGGGTAGATGACAATCAGCCCCAGCATTTT
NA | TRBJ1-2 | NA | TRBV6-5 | CASSHGQTTIGYTF | TGTGCCAGCAGTCATGGACAGACTACTATCGGCTACACCTTC
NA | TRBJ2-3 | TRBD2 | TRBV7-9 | CASSSSGRADTQYF | TGTGCCAGCAGCTCTAGCGGGAGGGCAGATACGCAGTATTTT
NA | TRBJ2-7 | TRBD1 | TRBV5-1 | CASSLGGTGGFYEQYF | TGCGCCAGCAGCTTGGGAGGGACAGGGGGTTTCTACGAGCAGTACTTC
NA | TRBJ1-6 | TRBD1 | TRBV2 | CATHPSGTGDSPLHF | TGTGCCACCCACCCCTCCGGGACAGGGGATTCACCCCTCCACTTT
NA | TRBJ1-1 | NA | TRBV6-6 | CASSYSEGTEAFF | TGTGCCAGCAGTTACTCTGAGGGCACTGAAGCTTTCTTT
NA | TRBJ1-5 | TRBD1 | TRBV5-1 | CASSSRPGTGASNQPQHF | TGCGCCAGCAGTTCGAGGCCTGGGACAGGGGCTAGCAATCAGCCCCAGCATTTT
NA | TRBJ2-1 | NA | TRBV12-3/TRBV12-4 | CASSPDSDNEQFF | TGTGCCAGCAGTCCGGACAGCGACAATGAGCAGTTCTTC
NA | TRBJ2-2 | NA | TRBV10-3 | CAISGTANTGELFF | TGTGCCATCAGCGGGACTGCTAACACCGGGGAGCTGTTTTTT
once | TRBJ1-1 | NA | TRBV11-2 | CASSLAGKLNTEAFF | TGTGCCAGCAGCTTAGCGGGAAAGCTGAACACTGAAGCTTTCTTT
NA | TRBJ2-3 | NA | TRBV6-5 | CASRETSTDTQYF | TGTGCCAGCAGAGAGACTTCGACAGATACGCAGTATTTT
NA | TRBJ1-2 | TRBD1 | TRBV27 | CASSPGQGYGYTF | TGTGCCAGCAGTCCGGGACAGGGGTATGGCTACACCTTC
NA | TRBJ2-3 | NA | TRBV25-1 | CASSELVENTQYF | TGTGCCAGCAGTGAATTAGTCGAAAATACGCAGTATTTT
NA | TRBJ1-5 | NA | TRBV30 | CAWSGGGSGQPQHF | TGTGCCTGGAGTGGCGGGGGATCGGGCCAGCCCCAGCATTTT
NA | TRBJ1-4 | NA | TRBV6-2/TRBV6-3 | CASSYPVFNEKLFF | TGTGCCAGCAGTTACCCTGTCTTTAATGAAAAACTGTTTTTT
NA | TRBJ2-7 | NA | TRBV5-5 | CASSLDRDDEQYF | TGTGCCAGCAGCTTGGACAGGGACGACGAGCAGTACTTC
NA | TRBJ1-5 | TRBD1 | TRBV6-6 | CASSPTGGAHSNQPQHF | TGTGCCAGCAGTCCAACAGGGGGCGCACATAGCAATCAGCCCCAGCATTTT
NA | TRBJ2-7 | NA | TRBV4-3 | CASSQDRATHEQYF | TGCGCCAGCAGCCAAGATCGAGCAACCCACGAGCAGTACTTC
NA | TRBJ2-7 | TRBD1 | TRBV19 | CASTPGQGAGEQYF | TGTGCCAGTACCCCGGGACAGGGGGCGGGAGAGCAGTACTTC
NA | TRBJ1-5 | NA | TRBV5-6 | CASSLGGKDNQPQHF | TGTGCCAGCAGCTTAGGAGGTAAGGACAATCAGCCCCAGCATTTT
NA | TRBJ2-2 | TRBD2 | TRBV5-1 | CASTIRGSVTGELFF | TGCGCCAGTACTATACGCGGGAGTGTCACCGGGGAGCTGTTTTTT
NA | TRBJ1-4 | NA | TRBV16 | CASSSRAGFASNEKLFF | TGTGCCAGCAGCTCCAGGGCAGGGTTCGCTTCTAATGAAAAACTGTTTTTT
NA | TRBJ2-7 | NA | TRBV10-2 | CASSEVAELYF | TGCGCCAGCAGTGAAGTAGCTGAACTGTACTTC
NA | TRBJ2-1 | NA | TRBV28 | CASGGGQAYNEQFF | TGTGCCAGCGGCGGGGGACAGGCCTACAATGAGCAGTTCTTC
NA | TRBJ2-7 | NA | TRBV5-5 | CASSFAGYYEQYF | TGTGCCAGCAGCTTCGCAGGGTACTACGAGCAGTACTTC
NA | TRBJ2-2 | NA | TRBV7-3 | CASSTQGHGELFF | TGTGCCAGCAGCACACAGGGTCACGGGGAGCTGTTTTTT
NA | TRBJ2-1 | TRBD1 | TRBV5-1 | CASHTGTGERREQFF | TGCGCCAGCCACACCGGGACAGGGGAGAGACGTGAGCAGTTCTTC
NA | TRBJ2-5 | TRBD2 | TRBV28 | CASSLSLAGQKTQYF | TGTGCCAGCAGTTTATCCCTAGCGGGACAGAAGACCCAGTACTTC
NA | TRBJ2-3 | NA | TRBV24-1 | CATSDLSGYTDTQYF | TGTGCCACCAGTGATTTGTCGGGATACACAGATACGCAGTATTTT
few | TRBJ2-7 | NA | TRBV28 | CASSLRGGASSYEQYF | TGTGCCAGCAGTTTGCGAGGAGGGGCCAGCTCCTACGAGCAGTACTTC
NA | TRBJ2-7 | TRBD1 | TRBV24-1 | CATSDAAGTASYEQYF | TGTGCCACCAGCGATGCGGCCGGGACAGCCTCCTACGAGCAGTACTTC
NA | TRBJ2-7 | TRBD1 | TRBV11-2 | CASSSIGRGTGEQYF | TGTGCCAGCAGCTCCATAGGACGGGGGACAGGGGAGCAGTACTTC
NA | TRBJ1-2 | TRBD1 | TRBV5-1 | CASSPPGDRVNYGYTF | TGCGCCAGCAGCCCCCCGGGGGACAGGGTCAACTATGGCTACACCTTC
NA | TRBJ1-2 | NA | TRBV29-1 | CSVEGDFISGGYTF | TGCAGCGTTGAAGGGGATTTTATCAGCGGTGGCTACACCTTC
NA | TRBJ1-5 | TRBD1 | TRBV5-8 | CASSEGQMQGQPQHF | TGTGCCAGCAGCGAGGGACAGATGCAAGGTCAGCCCCAGCATTTT
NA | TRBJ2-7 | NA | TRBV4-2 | CASSQDRGLLSYEQYF | TGTGCCAGCAGCCAAGATCGCGGACTGCTCTCCTACGAGCAGTACTTC
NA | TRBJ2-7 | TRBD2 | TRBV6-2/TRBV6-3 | CASSYSRSGSPGEQYF | TGTGCCAGCAGTTACTCCCGTAGCGGGAGTCCTGGTGAGCAGTACTTC
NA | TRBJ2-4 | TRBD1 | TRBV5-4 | CASSPGQGYIQYF | TGTGCCAGCAGCCCGGGACAGGGGTACATTCAGTACTTC
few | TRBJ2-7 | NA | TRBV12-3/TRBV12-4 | CASSSDSYEQYF | TGTGCCAGCAGTTCGGACAGCTACGAGCAGTACTTC